This TCR beta chain was identified in a study of Ad26.COV2.S vaccination and SARS-CoV-2 variants. Overall study context: Into the muscle, Ad26.COV2.S was dosed once or twice, 56 days apart. General study results and limits: In vaccinated individuals, spike-specific CD8+ and CD4+ T cell responses reportedly displayed substantial breadth.

Here immunoSEQ multiplex PCR was the method, and the copy in TCRdb shows in-frame clones only, minus some. The data contain about 480,000 clones, roughly 89% of them singletons. After removal of 4 bases from V and 6 bases from J, the junction contained 7 bases not matched to a gene. Germline V gives CDR1 SGHNT, CDR2 YYREEE (reference sequence). This CDR3 region has 15 residues. This clone was counted a single time. The antigen is undetermined. The treatment: roughly 20 received Ad26.COV2.S at low or high dose, single or two shots; a few received placebo; per-sample allocation not given. Collection of the samples took place on day 63 after the first injection of vaccine or placebo.

The sample in question was peripheral blood, obtained in a trial of Ad26.COV2.S vaccine versus placebo. This chain uses TRBV5-4 with TRBJ2-7; 13 nucleotides agree with TRBD2. The TCR was taken from a person aged 18-65 years who received the Ad26.COV2.S COVID-19 vaccine or a placebo. The CDR3 DNA reads as TGTGCCAGCAGCCAACTAGCGGGAGGGCCAAGCGAGCAGTACTTC. This gives the protein CASSQLAGGPSEQYF.